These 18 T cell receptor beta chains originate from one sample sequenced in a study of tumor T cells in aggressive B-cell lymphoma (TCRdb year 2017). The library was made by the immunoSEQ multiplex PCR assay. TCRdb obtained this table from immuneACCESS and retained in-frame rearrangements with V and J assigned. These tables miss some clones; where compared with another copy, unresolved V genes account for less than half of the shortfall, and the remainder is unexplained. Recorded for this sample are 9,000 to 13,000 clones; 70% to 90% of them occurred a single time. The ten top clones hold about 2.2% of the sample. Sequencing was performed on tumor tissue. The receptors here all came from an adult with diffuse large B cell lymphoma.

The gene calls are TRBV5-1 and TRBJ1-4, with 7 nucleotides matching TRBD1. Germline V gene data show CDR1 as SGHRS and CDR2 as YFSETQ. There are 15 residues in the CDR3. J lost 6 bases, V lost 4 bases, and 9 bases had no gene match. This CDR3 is CASSPTQGDYEKLFF. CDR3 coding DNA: TGCGCCAGCAGCCCTACTCAGGGGGATTATGAAAAACTGTTTTTT.

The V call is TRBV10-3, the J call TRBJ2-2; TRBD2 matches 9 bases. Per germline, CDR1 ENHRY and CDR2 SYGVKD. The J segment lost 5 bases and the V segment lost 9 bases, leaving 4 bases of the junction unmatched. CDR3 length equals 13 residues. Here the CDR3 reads CAIAGGGTGELFF. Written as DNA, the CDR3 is TGTGCCATAGCGGGAGGAGGGACCGGGGAGCTGTTTTTT.

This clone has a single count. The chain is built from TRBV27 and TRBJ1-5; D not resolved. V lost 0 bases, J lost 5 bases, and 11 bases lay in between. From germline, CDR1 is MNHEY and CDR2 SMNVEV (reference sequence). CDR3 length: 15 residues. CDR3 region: CASSLSGQAYQPQHF. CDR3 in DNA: TGTGCCAGCAGTTTATCTGGGCAGGCATATCAGCCCCAGCATTTT.

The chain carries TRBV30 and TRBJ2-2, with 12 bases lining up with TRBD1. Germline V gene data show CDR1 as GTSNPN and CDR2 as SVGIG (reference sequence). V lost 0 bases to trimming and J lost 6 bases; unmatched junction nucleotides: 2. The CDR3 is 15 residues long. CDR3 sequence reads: CAWSVGQGAAGELFF. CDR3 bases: TGTGCCTGGAGTGTGGGACAGGGGGCTGCCGGGGAGCTGTTTTTT.

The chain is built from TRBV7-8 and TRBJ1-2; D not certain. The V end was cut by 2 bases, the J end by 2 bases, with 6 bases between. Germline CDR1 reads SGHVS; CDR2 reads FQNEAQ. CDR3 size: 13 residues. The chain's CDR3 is CASSLTFNYGYTF. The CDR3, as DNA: TGTGCCAGCAGCTTAACATTCAACTATGGCTACACCTTC. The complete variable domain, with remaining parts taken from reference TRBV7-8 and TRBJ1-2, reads GAGVSQSPRYKVAKRGQDVALRCDPISGHVSLFWYQQALGQGPEFLTYFQNEAQLDKSGLPSDRFFAERPEGSVSTLKIQRTQQEDSAVYLCASSLTFNYGYTFGSGTRLTVV.

The CDR3 DNA follows: TGTGCCGCAACCGCGAGAACGGAGGCGGAGACCCAGTACTTC. It specifies CAATARTEAETQYF. This chain joins TRBV2 and TRBJ2-5, with D possibly being TRBD2 (5 bases). Germline CDR1 and CDR2: SNHLY and FYNNEI. The CDR3 consists of 14 residues. The germline V and J ends were trimmed by 11 bases and 5 bases, with 21 bases remaining between them.

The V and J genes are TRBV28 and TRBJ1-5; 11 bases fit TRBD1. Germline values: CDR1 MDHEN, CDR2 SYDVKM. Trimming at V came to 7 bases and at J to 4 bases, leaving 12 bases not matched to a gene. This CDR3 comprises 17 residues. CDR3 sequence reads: CASTKLGGTGGNQPQHF. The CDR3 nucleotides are TGTGCCAGCACTAAGTTAGGGGGGACAGGGGGTAATCAGCCCCAGCATTTT.

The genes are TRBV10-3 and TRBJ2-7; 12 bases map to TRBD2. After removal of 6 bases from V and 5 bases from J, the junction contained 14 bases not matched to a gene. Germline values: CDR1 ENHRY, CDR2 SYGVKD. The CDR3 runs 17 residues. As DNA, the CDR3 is TGTGCCATCAGGGAGACTAGCGGGGGCGGAGCAGGCCACGAGCAGTACTTC. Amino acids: CAIRETSGGGAGHEQYF.

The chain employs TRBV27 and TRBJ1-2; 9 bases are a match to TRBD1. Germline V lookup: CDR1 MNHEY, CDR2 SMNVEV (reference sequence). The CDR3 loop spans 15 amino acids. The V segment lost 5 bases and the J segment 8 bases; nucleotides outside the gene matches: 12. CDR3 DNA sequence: TGTGCCAGCAGTCCCCGGGACAGGGCCGCCCTGGGCTACACCTTC. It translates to CASSPRDRAALGYTF.

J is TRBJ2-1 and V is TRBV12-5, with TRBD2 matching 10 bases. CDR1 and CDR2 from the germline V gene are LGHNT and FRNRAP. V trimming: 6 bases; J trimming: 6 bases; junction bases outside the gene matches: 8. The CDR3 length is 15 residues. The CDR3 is CASGLLAGISNEQFF. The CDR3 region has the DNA TGTGCTAGTGGATTACTAGCGGGAATTAGCAATGAGCAGTTCTTC.

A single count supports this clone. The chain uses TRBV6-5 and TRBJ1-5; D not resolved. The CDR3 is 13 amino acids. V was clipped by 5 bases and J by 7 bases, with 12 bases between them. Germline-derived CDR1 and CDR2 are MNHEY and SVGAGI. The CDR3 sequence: CASSPRAGQPQHF. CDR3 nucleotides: TGTGCCAGCAGTCCCCGGGCGGGCCAGCCCCAGCATTTT.

The CDR3 is CASGPLSAGGYEQYF. The DNA of the CDR3 is TGTGCCAGCGGCCCGCTCTCAGCGGGAGGCTACGAGCAGTACTTC. The J gene is TRBJ2-7, the V gene TRBV27; TRBD2 aligns across 9 bases. J lost 3 bases, V lost 8 bases, and 11 bases had no gene match. The germline CDR1 and CDR2 sequences are MNHEY and SMNVEV (reference sequence). The CDR3 is 15 residues long.

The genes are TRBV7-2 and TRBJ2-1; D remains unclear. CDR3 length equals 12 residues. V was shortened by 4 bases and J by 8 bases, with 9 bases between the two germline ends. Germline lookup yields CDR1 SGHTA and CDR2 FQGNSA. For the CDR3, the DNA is TGTGCCAGCAGCTCCGTGGGCTATGAGCAGTTCTTC. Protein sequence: CASSSVGYEQFF.

This chain's CDR3 is CASSLAVTGTEQFF. The CDR3 nucleotides read TGTGCCAGCAGCTTAGCGGTGACAGGGACTGAGCAGTTCTTC. The V and J genes are TRBV7-9 and TRBJ2-1, with 7 bases lining up with TRBD1. Losses at the gene ends were 0 bases for V and 9 bases for J; bases not matched to a gene: 5. Per germline, CDR1 SEHNR and CDR2 FQNEAQ (reference sequence). This CDR3 region has 14 residues.

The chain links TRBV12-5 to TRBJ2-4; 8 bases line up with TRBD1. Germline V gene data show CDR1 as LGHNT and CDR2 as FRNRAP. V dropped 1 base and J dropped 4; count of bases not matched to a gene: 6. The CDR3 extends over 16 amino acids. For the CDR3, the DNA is TGTGCTAGTGGTTTGGGGACAGGGTTAGGAAAAAACATTCAGTACTTC. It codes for CASGLGTGLGKNIQYF.

The CDR3 nucleotides are TGTGCCAGCAGCGTGCGGGGCGGGAGTGTTATGTCCTACAATGAGCAGTTCTTC. This encodes CASSVRGGSVMSYNEQFF. The chain uses TRBV28 and TRBJ2-1, with 7 bases that match TRBD2. This CDR3 has 18 amino acids. V lost 6 bases to trimming and J lost 1 base; unmatched junction nucleotides: 15. Per germline, CDR1 MDHEN and CDR2 SYDVKM. Drawing the rest from reference TRBV28 and TRBJ2-1, the complete variable domain is DVKVTQSSRYLVKRTGEKVFLECVQDMDHENMFWYRQDPGLGLRLIYFSYDVKMKEKGDIPEGYSVSREKKERFSLILESASTNQTSMYLCASSVRGGSVMSYNEQFFGPGTRLTVL.

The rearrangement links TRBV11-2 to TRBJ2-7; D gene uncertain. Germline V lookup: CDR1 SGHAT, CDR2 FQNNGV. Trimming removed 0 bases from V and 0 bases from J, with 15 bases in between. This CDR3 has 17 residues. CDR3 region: CASSLDNRGSSSYEQYF. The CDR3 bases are TGTGCCAGCAGCTTAGATAACCGCGGTTCCAGCTCCTACGAGCAGTACTTC.

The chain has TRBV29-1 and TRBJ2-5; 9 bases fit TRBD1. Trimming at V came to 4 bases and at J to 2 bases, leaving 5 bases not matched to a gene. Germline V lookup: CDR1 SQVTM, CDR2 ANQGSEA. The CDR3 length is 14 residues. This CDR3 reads CSVGGQGFQETQYF. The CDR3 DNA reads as TGCAGCGTTGGGGGACAGGGATTTCAAGAGACCCAGTACTTC.